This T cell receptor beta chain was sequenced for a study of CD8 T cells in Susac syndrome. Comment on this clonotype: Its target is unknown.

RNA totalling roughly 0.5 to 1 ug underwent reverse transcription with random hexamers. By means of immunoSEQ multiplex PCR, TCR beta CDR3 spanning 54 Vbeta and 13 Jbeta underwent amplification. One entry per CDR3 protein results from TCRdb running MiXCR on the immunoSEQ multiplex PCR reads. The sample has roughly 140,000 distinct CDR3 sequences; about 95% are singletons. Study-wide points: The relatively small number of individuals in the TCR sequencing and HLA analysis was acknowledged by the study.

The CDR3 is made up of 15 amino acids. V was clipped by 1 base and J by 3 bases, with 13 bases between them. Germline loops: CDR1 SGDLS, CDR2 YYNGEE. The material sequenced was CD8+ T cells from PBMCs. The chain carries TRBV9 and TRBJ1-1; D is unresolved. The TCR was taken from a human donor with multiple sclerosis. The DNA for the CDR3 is TGTGCCAGCAGCGTAAGAAGGGATGGGTACACTGAAGCTTTCTTT. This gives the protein CASSVRRDGYTEAFF. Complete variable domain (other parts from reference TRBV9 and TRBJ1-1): DSGVTQTPKHLITATGQRVTLRCSPRSGDLSVYWYQQSLDQGLQFLIQYYNGEERAKGNILERFSAQQFPDLHSELNLSSLELGDSALYFCASSVRRDGYTEAFFGQGTRLTVV.